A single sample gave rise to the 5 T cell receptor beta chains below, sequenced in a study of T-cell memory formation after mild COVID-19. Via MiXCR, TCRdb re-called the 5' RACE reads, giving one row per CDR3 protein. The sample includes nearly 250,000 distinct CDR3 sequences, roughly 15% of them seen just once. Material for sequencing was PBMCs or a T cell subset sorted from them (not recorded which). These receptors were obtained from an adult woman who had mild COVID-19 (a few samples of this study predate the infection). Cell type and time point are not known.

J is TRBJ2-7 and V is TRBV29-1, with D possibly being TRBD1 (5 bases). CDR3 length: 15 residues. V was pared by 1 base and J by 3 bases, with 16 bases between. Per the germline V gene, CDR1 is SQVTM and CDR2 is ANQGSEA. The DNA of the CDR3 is TGCAGCGTTGAAGTGGCAGGACAATCGAACTACGAGCAGTACTTC. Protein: CSVEVAGQSNYEQYF.

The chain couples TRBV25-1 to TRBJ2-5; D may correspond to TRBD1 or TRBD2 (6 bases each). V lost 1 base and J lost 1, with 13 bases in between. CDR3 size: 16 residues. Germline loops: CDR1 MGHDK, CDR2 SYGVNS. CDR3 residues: CASSELGGKGQETQYF. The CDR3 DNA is TGTGCCAGCAGTGAATTAGGGGGGAAGGGCCAAGAGACCCAGTACTTC.

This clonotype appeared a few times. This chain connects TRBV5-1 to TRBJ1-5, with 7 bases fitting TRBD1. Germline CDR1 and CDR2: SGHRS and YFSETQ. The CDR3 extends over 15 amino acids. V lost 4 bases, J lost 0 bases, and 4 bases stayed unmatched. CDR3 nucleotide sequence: TGCGCCAGCAGCCAGGGGGGGACTAGCAATCAGCCCCAGCATTTT. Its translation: CASSQGGTSNQPQHF.

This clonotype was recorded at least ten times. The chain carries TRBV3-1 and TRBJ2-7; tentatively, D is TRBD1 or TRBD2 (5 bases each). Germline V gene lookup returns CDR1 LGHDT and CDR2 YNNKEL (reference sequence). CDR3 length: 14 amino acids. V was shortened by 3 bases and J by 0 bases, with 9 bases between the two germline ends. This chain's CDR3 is CASSQGTASYEQYF. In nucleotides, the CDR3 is TGTGCCAGCAGCCAGGGGACCGCCTCCTACGAGCAGTACTTC.

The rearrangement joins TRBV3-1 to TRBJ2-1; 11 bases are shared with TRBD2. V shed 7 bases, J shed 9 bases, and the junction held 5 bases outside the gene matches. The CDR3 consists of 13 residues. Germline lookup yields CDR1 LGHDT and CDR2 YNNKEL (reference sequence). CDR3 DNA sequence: TGTGCCAGCATTAGCGGGGGGGCCGGTGAGCAGTTCTTC. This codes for CASISGGAGEQFF.